The 19 T cell receptor beta chains below all came from one sample that was sequenced in a study of T cell repertoires in cytomegalovirus infection. From the reads, TCRdb called clonotypes with MiXCR, one entry per CDR3 protein. The repertoire holds 630,000 or so distinct CDR3 sequences, with 20% to 25% as singletons. Source material: CD8+ T cells from PBMCs. Every receptor here comes from a human donor in good health (CMV status not recorded). Some clones in this sample may be carry-over from other donors' samples.

This clonotype was counted a few times. The chain joins TRBV2 to TRBJ2-4, with TRBD1 matching 9 bases. The CDR3 has 16 amino acids. V lost 6 bases, J lost 0 bases, and 6 bases stayed unmatched. CDR1 is SNHLY and CDR2 is FYNNEI in the germline V gene. The CDR3 loop is CASSPGTGIAKNIQYF. As DNA, the CDR3 is TGTGCCAGCAGCCCTGGGACAGGGATAGCCAAAAACATTCAGTACTTC.

This clonotype was picked up a small number of times. V is TRBV7-9 and J is TRBJ2-6, with a tentative D call TRBD1 (6 bases). V lost 3 bases, J lost 0 bases, and 15 bases lay in between. The CDR3 contains 18 residues. Germline V gene lookup returns CDR1 SEHNR and CDR2 FQNEAQ (reference sequence). The CDR3 DNA follows: TGTGCCAGCAGCTTCGAAGACAGGATTCACTCTGGGGCCAACGTCCTGACTTTC. Translating it yields CASSFEDRIHSGANVLTF. The full variable domain, completed using reference TRBV7-9 and TRBJ2-6, is DTGVSQNPRHKITKRGQNVTFRCDPISEHNRLYWYRQTLGQGPEFLTYFQNEAQLEKSRLLSDRFSAERPKGSFSTLEIQRTEQGDSAMYLCASSFEDRIHSGANVLTFGAGSRLTVL.

This clonotype was counted between two and nine times. CDR3 protein: CASGLVHGNTGELFF. The CDR3 DNA reads as TGTGCTAGTGGTTTGGTACACGGGAACACCGGGGAGCTGTTTTTT. This chain connects TRBV12-5 to TRBJ2-2; D gene ambiguous. V gave up 0 bases and J gave up 1 base, with 6 bases separating them. There are 15 residues in the CDR3. Germline V gives CDR1 LGHNT, CDR2 FRNRAP. Full variable domain (missing parts from reference TRBV12-5 and TRBJ2-2): DARVTQTPRHKVTEMGQEVTMRCQPILGHNTVFWYRQTMMQGLELLAYFRNRAPLDDSGMPKDRFSAEMPDATLATLKIQPSEPRDSAVYFCASGLVHGNTGELFFGEGSRLTVL.

This clonotype has only a few counts. DNA for the CDR3: TGTGCCAGCAGCCACAAGGGGCTAAATGAGCAGTTCTTC. Its translation: CASSHKGLNEQFF. The rearrangement links TRBV14 to TRBJ2-1, with a tentative D call TRBD1 (5 bases). Germline V gene sequence: CDR1 SGHDN, CDR2 FVKESK. The CDR3 runs 13 residues. Trimming took off 3 bases at V and 7 bases at J, with 10 bases between the two ends.

There are a few counts of this clonotype. The chain carries TRBV19 and TRBJ1-1; D unclear. CDR3 size: 17 residues. Deletions cut 3 bases from V and 4 bases from J, with 21 bases between. Germline V CDR1 and CDR2: LNHDA, SQIVND (reference sequence). CDR3 amino acids: CASSITVRWYGGTEAFF. CDR3 DNA: TGTGCCAGTAGTATTACAGTAAGGTGGTATGGTGGCACTGAAGCTTTCTTT.

This clonotype has just a few counts. The chain links TRBV5-4 to TRBJ2-3, with 7 positions matching TRBD1. Looked up from germline, CDR1 is SGHNT and CDR2 is YYREEE (reference sequence). V shed 0 bases and J 4 bases; nucleotides not matched to a gene: 8. The CDR3 loop spans 16 amino acids. DNA of the CDR3: TGTGCCAGCAGCTTGGCCGCCAGGGGGTTCGCAGATACGCAGTATTTT. Translated, it gives CASSLAARGFADTQYF.

There are a few counts of this clonotype. The chain has TRBV28 and TRBJ2-3; no definite D call. There are 15 residues in the CDR3. V was shortened by 3 bases and J by 0 bases, with 10 bases between the two germline ends. Germline loops: CDR1 MDHEN, CDR2 SYDVKM. In DNA, the CDR3 is TGTGCCAGCAGTTTCCTGGCCCATAGCACAGATACGCAGTATTTT. The encoded protein is CASSFLAHSTDTQYF.

This clonotype was seen a handful of times. This chain uses TRBV12-3 or TRBV12-4 with TRBJ2-7; D may be TRBD1 (5 bases). V lost 5 bases, J lost 4 bases, and 15 bases lay in between. The CDR3 has 14 amino acids. The CDR3 here is CASSPVGVGYEQYF. CDR3 sequence (DNA): TGTGCCAGCAGTCCCGTAGGGGTGGGGTACGAGCAGTACTTC.

The genes are TRBV6-5 and TRBJ2-3, with 8 bases identical to TRBD2. Germline-derived CDR1 and CDR2 are MNHEY and SVGAGI. The CDR3 spans 18 residues. V gave up 6 bases and J gave up 0 bases; unmatched junction bases: 14. The CDR3 here is CASRKGTISGASTDTQYF. The CDR3, as DNA: TGTGCCAGCAGGAAAGGCACCATTAGCGGGGCTAGCACAGATACGCAGTATTTT.

On this clonotype itself: Mismatch with germline at one junction end may stem from a read error. The chain employs TRBV7-4 and TRBJ2-3, with a weak D call TRBD2 (6 bases). The CDR3 consists of 16 residues. Germline loops: CDR1 SGHVT, CDR2 SQSDAQ. The CDR3: CTSSHLRDSGTDTQYF. The CDR3 DNA follows: TGTACCAGCAGCCACCTCCGGGACTCGGGGACAGATACGCAGTATTTT.

Many counts were recorded for this clonotype. The gene calls are TRBV5-6 and TRBJ2-5; D may match TRBD1 or TRBD2 (6 bases each). This CDR3 has 14 residues. V lost 4 bases and J lost 5, with 15 bases in between. Germline values: CDR1 SGHDT, CDR2 YYEEEE. The DNA for the CDR3 is TGTGCCAGCAGCGGAGGAGGGGGACTGGAGACCCAGTACTTC. Translated, it gives CASSGGGGLETQYF.

This clonotype was observed at least ten times. The chain recombines TRBV28 with TRBJ2-3, with TRBD2 matching over 12 bases. CDR1 MDHEN and CDR2 SYDVKM come from the germline V gene. This CDR3 contains 17 residues. V lost 3 bases to trimming and J lost 4 bases; unmatched junction nucleotides: 8. CDR3: CASSFGLAGISADTQYF. The CDR3 DNA reads TGTGCCAGCAGTTTCGGACTAGCGGGGATCTCGGCAGATACGCAGTATTTT.

This chain uses TRBV28 with TRBJ2-3; 7 bases map to TRBD1. The germline CDR1 and CDR2 sequences are MDHEN and SYDVKM. Trimming cost V 5 bases and J 5 bases; bases outside gene matches: 7. This CDR3 has 14 amino acids. CDR3 amino acids: CASSQDRQGDTQYF. In DNA, the CDR3 is TGTGCCAGCAGTCAGGACAGGCAGGGAGATACGCAGTATTTT.

This clonotype was detected a few times. At one of its ends the junction is not consistent with the germline gene, which may arise from a read error. The rearrangement uses TRBV7-7 and TRBJ2-7; 10 bases are shared with TRBD1. The CDR3 has 15 amino acids. The germline gives CDR1 SSHAT, CDR2 FNYEAQ (reference sequence). The CDR3: CASSHGTGDSYEQYF. CDR3 DNA: TGTGCTAGCAGCCACGGGACAGGGGACTCCTACGAGCAGTACTTC.

This clonotype was found many times. This chain joins TRBV6-2 or TRBV6-3 and TRBJ2-1; 8 bases are a match to TRBD1. The CDR3 covers 18 residues. V trimming: 7 bases; J trimming: 2 bases; junction bases outside the gene matches: 16. Germline V gives CDR1 MNHEY, CDR2 SVGEGT. DNA of the CDR3: TGTGCCAGCATCGGACAGGGTTCTCGGGTCTTAGCCTACAATGAGCAGTTCTTC. This translates into CASIGQGSRVLAYNEQFF.

This chain connects TRBV5-1 to TRBJ2-2; 7 bases map to TRBD1. V was clipped by 6 bases and J by 1 base; unmatched bases: 6. Germline values: CDR1 SGHRS, CDR2 YFSETQ. The CDR3 sequence is 15 residues long. CDR3 bases: TGCGCCAGCATCGACCGGGACAGGAACACCGGGGAGCTGTTTTTT. Translated, it gives CASIDRDRNTGELFF.

This clonotype turned up a few times. The J gene is TRBJ2-7, the V gene TRBV11-2, with D unresolved. V was cut by 7 bases and J by 8 bases, with 15 bases left in between. CDR3 length: 12 residues. Germline values: CDR1 SGHAT, CDR2 FQNNGV. The CDR3 loop reads CASTIGAGKQYV. As DNA, the CDR3 is TGTGCCAGCACCATTGGCGCAGGCAAGCAGTACGTC.

This chain uses TRBV6-4 with TRBJ2-2; 13 nucleotides align to TRBD2. There are 17 residues in the CDR3. From germline, CDR1 is MRHNA and CDR2 SNTAGT. The junction had 10 bases not matched to a gene; V was cut back by 7 bases and J by 5 bases. The CDR3 coding sequence is TGTGCCAGCAAAGGCCGGACTAGCGGGGGCCTAACCGGGGAGCTGTTTTTT. Translating it yields CASKGRTSGGLTGELFF.

On this clonotype: A clone one base away is much larger, so this may be a read error. The chain is built from TRBV5-6 and TRBJ2-7; D gene unclear. Germline V gene sequence: CDR1 SGHDT, CDR2 YYEEEE. Deletions cut 6 bases from V and 3 bases from J, with 19 bases between. This CDR3 spans 15 amino acids. CDR3: CASNPTRPGDYEQYF. Written as DNA, the CDR3 is TGTGCCAGCAACCCTACACGTCCTGGGGACTACGAGCAGTACTTC.